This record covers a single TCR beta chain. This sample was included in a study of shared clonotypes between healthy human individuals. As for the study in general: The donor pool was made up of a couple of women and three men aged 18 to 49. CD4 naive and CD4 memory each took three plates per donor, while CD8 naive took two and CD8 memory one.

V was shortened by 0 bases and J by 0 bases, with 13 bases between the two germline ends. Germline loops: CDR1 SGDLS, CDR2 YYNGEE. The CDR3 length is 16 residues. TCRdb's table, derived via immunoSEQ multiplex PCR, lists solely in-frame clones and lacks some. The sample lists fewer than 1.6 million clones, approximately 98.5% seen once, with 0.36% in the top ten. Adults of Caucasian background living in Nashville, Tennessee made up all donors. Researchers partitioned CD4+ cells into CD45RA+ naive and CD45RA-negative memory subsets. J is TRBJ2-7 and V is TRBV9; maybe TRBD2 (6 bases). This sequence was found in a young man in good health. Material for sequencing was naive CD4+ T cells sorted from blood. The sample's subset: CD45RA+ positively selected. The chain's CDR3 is CASSVDLAVSSYEQYF. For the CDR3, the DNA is TGTGCCAGCAGCGTAGACTTAGCGGTTAGCTCCTACGAGCAGTACTTC.